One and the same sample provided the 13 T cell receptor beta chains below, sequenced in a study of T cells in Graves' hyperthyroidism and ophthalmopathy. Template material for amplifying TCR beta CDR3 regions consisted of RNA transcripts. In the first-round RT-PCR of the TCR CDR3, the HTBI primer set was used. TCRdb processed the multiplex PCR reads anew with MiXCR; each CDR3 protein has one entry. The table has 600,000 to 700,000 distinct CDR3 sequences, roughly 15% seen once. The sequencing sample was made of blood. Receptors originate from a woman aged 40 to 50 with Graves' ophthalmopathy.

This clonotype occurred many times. The CDR3 DNA reads as TGTGCCAGCACTTCAGCGACGGGGGCCACGTACGAGCAGTACTTC. Protein sequence: CASTSATGATYEQYF. V is TRBV6-5 and J is TRBJ2-7; either TRBD1 or TRBD2 may supply D (6 bases each). Trimming shortened V by 7 bases and J by 4 bases, and 20 bases separated the two germline ends. Germline V gives CDR1 MNHEY, CDR2 SVGAGI. The CDR3 spans 15 residues.

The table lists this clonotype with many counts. In DNA form, the CDR3 reads TGTGCCAGCAGTTTGGAACCGCCATTCGGCAATCAGCCCCAGCATTTT. It specifies CASSLEPPFGNQPQHF. This chain connects TRBV12-3 or TRBV12-4 to TRBJ1-5; D gene uncertain. This CDR3 region has 16 residues. V gave up 3 bases and J gave up 2 bases, with 14 bases separating them.

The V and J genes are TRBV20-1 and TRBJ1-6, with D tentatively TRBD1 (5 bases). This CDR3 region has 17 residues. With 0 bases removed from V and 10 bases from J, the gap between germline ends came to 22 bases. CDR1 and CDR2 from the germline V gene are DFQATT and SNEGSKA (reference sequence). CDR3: CSARDVGIGGNESPLHF. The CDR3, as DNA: TGCAGTGCTAGAGATGTGGGTATTGGGGGGAATGAATCACCCCTCCACTTT.

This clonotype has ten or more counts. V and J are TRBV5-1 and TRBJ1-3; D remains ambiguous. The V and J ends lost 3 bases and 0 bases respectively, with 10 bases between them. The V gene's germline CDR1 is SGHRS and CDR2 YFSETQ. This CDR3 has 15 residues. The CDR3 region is CASSSGPYSGNTIYF. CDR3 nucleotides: TGCGCCAGCAGCTCCGGACCCTACTCTGGAAACACCATATATTTT.

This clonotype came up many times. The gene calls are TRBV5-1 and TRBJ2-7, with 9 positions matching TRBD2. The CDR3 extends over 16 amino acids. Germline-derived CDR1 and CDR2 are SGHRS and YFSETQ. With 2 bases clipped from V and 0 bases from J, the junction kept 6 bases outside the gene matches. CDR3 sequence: CASSFFPSGTSYEQYF. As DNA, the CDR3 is TGCGCCAGCAGCTTCTTCCCTAGCGGGACCTCCTACGAGCAGTACTTC.

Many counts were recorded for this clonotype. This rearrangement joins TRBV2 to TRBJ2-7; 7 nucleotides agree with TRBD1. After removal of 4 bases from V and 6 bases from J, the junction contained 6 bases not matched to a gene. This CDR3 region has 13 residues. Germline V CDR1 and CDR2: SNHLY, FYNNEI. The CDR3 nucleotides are TGTGCCAGCAGTGGGGACAGCTCCCTCGAGCAGTACTTC. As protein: CASSGDSSLEQYF.

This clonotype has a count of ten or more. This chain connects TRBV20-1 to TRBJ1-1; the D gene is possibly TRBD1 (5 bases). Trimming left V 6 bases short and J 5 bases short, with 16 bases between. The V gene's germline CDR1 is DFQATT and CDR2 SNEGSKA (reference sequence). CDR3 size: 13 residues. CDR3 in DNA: TGCAGTGCCCCATCTGGGGGAGGAACTGAAGCTTTCTTT. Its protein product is CSAPSGGGTEAFF.

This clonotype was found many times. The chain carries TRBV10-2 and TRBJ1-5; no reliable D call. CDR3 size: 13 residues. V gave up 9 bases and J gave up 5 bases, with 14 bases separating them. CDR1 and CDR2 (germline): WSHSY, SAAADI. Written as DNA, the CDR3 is TGCGCCAGTGCGGGCCAACTTTATCAGCCCCAGCATTTT. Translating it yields CASAGQLYQPQHF.

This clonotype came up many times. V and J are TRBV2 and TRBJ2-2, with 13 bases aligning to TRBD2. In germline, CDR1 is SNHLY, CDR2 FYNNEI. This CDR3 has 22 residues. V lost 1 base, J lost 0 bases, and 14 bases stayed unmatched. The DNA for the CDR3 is TGTGCCAGCAGTGAAGTAGGACTAGCGGGAGTCTTCCAATACGCGAACACCGGGGAGCTGTTTTTT. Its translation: CASSEVGLAGVFQYANTGELFF.

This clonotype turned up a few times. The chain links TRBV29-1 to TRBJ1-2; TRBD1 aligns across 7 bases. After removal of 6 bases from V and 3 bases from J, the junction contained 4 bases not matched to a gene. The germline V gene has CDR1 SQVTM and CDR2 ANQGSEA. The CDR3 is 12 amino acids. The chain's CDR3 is CSVETGDYGYTF. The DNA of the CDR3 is TGCAGCGTGGAAACAGGGGACTATGGCTACACCTTC.

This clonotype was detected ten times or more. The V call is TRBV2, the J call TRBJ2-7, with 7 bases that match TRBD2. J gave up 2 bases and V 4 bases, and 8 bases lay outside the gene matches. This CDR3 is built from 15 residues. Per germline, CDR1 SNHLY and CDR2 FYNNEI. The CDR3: CASSVERENPYEQYF. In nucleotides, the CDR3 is TGTGCCAGCAGTGTCGAGCGGGAAAATCCCTACGAGCAGTACTTC.

The CDR3: CSARDEGSSGDQETQYF. CDR3 DNA sequence: TGCAGTGCTAGAGATGAAGGGTCTAGCGGGGATCAAGAGACCCAGTACTTC. This chain links TRBV20-1 with TRBJ2-5, with 9 positions matching TRBD2. The CDR3 is made up of 17 amino acids. Germline V lookup: CDR1 DFQATT, CDR2 SNEGSKA (reference sequence). The ends lost 0 bases at V and 2 bases at J; junction bases unmatched: 10.

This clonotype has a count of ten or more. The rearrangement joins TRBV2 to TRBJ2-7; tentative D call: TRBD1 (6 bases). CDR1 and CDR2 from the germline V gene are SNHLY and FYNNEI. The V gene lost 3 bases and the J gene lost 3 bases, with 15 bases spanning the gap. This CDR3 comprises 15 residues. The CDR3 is CASSDYRAAYYEQYF. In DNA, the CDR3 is TGTGCCAGCAGTGATTACAGGGCGGCGTACTACGAGCAGTACTTC.